This TCR beta chain stems from a study of T cells in Graves' hyperthyroidism and ophthalmopathy. Study summary: Prior to any treatment, at the point of initial diagnosis, peripheral blood was collected. Whole-study results and caveats: In validation, the model predicted ophthalmopathy. These predictions came a median approximately six months before onset. The majority of expanded thyroid clonotypes above 0.001 also appeared in blood.

This clonotype was observed a few times. Its antigen is currently unknown. Exclusions: uncontrolled infection, other autoimmune disease, pregnancy, lactation. Amplification of TCR beta CDR3 regions used RNA as the template. The TCR CDR3 first-round RT-PCR relied on the HTBI primer set. TCRdb passed the multiplex PCR reads through MiXCR, listing each CDR3 protein once. The sample includes a few hundred thousand distinct CDR3 sequences, 16% of them seen just once. The J segment lost 3 bases and the V segment lost 4 bases, leaving 8 bases of the junction unmatched. Germline V gene sequence: CDR1 SGHRS, CDR2 YFSETQ. This CDR3 is 15 amino acids long.

The V call is TRBV5-1, the J call TRBJ2-7; 9 bases map to TRBD2. Material: blood. The TCR was taken from a middle-aged woman with Graves' ophthalmopathy. The CDR3 DNA follows: TGCGCCAGCAGCCTGGGACTAGCAATCATCTACGAGCAGTACTTC. Its protein is CASSLGLAIIYEQYF.